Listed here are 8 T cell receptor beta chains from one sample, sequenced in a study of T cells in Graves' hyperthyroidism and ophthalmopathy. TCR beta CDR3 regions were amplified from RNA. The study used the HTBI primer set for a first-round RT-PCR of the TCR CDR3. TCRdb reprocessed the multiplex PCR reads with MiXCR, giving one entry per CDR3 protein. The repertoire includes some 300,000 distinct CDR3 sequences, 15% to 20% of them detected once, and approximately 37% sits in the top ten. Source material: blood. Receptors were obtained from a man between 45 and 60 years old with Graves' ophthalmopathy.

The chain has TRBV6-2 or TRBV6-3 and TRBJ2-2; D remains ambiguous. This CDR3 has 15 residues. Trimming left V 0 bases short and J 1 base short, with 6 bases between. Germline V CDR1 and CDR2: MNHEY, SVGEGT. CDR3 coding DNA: TGTGCCAGCAGTTACTCGAGAGGGAACACCGGGGAGCTGTTTTTT. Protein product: CASSYSRGNTGELFF.

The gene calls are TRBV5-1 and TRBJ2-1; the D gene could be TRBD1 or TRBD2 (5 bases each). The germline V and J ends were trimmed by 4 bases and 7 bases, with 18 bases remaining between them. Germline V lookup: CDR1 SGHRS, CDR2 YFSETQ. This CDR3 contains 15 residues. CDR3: CASSPEGPMNNEQFF. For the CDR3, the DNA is TGCGCCAGCAGCCCCGAGGGACCGATGAATAATGAGCAGTTCTTC.

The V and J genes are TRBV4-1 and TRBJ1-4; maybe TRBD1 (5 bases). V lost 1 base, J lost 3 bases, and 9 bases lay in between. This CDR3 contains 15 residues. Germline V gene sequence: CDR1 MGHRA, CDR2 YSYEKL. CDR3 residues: CASSQVWGANEKLFF. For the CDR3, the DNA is TGCGCCAGCAGCCAAGTGTGGGGGGCTAATGAAAAACTGTTTTTT.

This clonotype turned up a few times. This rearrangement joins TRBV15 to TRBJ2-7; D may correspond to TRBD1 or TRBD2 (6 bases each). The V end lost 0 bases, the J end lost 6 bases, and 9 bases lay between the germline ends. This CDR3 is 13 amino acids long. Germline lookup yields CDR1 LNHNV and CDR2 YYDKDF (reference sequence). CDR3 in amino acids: CATSRDGGGEQYF. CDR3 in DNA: TGTGCCACCAGCAGAGATGGAGGGGGCGAGCAGTACTTC.

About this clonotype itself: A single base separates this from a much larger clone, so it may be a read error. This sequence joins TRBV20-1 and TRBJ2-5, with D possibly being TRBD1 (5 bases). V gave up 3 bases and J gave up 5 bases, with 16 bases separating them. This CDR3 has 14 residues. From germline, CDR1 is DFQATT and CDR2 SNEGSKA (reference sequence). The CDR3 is CSARVRRGGETQYF. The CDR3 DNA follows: TGCAGTGCTAGGGTCAGAAGGGGCGGCGAGACCCAGTACTTC.

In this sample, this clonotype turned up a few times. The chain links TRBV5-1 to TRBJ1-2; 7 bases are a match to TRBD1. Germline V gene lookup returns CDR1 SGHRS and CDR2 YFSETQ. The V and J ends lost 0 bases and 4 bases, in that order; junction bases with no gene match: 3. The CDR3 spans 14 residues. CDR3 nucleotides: TGCGCCAGCAGCTTGGCGACAGGGACCTATGGCTACACCTTC. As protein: CASSLATGTYGYTF.

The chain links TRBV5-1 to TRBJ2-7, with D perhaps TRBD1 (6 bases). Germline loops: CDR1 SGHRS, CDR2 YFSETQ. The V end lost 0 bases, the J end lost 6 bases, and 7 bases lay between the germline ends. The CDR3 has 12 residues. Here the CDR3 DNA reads TGCGCCAGCAGCTTGGACAGGGTCGAGCAGTACTTC. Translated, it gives CASSLDRVEQYF.

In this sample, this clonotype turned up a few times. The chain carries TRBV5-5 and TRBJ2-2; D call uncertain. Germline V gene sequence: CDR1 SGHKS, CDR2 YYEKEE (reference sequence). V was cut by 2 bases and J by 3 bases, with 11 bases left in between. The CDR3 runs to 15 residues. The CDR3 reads CASSLVASDTGELFF. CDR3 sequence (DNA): TGTGCCAGCAGCTTAGTAGCTTCGGACACCGGGGAGCTGTTTTTT.